This T cell receptor (beta chain) comes out of a study of blood T cell repertoires in COVID-19. Study at large: PBMCs, B-cell-depleted T cells, or T cells provided the cDNA or gDNA that made up the material.

Repertoires were generated with immunoSEQ multiplex PCR, while TCRdb's copy carries only in-frame clones and drops some. The sample yields approximately 300,000 clones, roughly nine tenths seen once. CDR3 size: 15 residues. Germline CDR1 and CDR2: SGHKS and YYEKEE (reference sequence). The germline V and J ends were trimmed by 1 base and 2 bases, with 12 bases remaining between them. The study recruited people aged about 18 to 90 years across approximately 24 US areas. This chain links TRBV5-5 with TRBJ1-1; maybe TRBD1 (5 bases). This sequence was found in a man in his sixties who had recovered from COVID-19. The sequenced sample was PBMCs or T cells enriched from blood (not recorded which). The CDR3 sequence: CASSLRGNSNTEAFF. CDR3 nucleotides: TGTGCCAGCAGCTTGCGGGGGAATAGCAACACTGAAGCTTTCTTT. Filled out from reference TRBV5-5 and TRBJ1-1, the complete variable domain reads DAGVTQSPTHLIKTRGQQVTLRCSPISGHKSVSWYQQVLGQGPQFIFQYYEKEERGRGNFPDRFSARQFPNYSSELNVNALLLGDSALYLCASSLRGNSNTEAFFGQGTRLTVV.